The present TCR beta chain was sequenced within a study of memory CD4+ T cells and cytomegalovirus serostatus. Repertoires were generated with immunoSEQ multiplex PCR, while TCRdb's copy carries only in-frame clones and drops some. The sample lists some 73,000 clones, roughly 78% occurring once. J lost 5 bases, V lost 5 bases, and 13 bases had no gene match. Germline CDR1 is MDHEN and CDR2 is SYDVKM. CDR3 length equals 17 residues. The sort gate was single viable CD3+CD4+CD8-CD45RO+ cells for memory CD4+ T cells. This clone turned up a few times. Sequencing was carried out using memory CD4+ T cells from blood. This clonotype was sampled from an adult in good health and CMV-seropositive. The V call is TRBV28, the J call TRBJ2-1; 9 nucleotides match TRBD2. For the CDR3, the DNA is TGTGCCAGCAGTGGTATCGAGCGGGAGGAAAGGGACAATGAGCAGTTCTTC. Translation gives CASSGIEREERDNEQFF. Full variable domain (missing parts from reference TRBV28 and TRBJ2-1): DVKVTQSSRYLVKRTGEKVFLECVQDMDHENMFWYRQDPGLGLRLIYFSYDVKMKEKGDIPEGYSVSREKKERFSLILESASTNQTSMYLCASSGIEREERDNEQFFGPGTRLTVL.